This T cell receptor (beta chain) derives from a study of neoadjuvant anti-PD-1 for oral cavity cancer. Assay: immunoSEQ multiplex PCR; the TCRdb copy retains only in-frame clones and omits some. The top ten clones hold approximately 2.6% of a sample with some 6,900 clones, roughly 70% of them seen once. This CDR3 is 15 amino acids long. Per the germline V gene, CDR1 is SNHLY and CDR2 is FYNNEI. Trimming shortened V by 1 base and J by 5 bases, and 11 bases separated the two germline ends. Sequencing used PBMCs, obtained before nivolumab (anti-PD-1) treatment. This clonotype originated in a person aged 35-80 years with oral cavity squamous cell carcinoma. The chain couples TRBV2 to TRBJ2-2; D unclear. Here the CDR3 DNA reads TGTGCCAGCAGTGAAGGAACAGTCCAGACCGGGGAGCTGTTTTTT. The encoded protein is CASSEGTVQTGELFF.